The TCR beta chain under discussion was sequenced for a study of patients and donors after allogeneic stem cell transplantation. TCRdb re-derived calls from the RT-PCR reads in MiXCR, one entry per CDR3 protein. This table holds approximately 150,000 distinct CDR3 sequences, 30% to 45% found once. V gave up 0 bases and J gave up 8 bases, with 16 bases separating them. This CDR3 is 15 amino acids long. Germline V lookup: CDR1 LGHNA, CDR2 YNFKEQ. This clonotype showed up many times. Sequencing was performed on blood, either unsorted or a sorted T cell fraction (not recorded which). The chain couples TRBV4-2 to TRBJ1-1, with D maybe TRBD1 (5 bases). This TCR derives from a human donor who was either an allogeneic HSCT recipient or a stem cell or donor lymphocyte infusion donor (not recorded which). It is not recorded whose cells these are; they may come from a transplant donor. The CDR3 bases are TGTGCCAGCAGCCAAGATTGGGGCCCTGAGTACGAAGCTTTCTTT. Protein: CASSQDWGPEYEAFF.